These T cell receptor beta chains were read from a single sample in a study of CD8 T cells in ankylosing spondylitis. TCRdb reprocessed the 5' RACE reads via MiXCR and lists one record per CDR3 protein. This table holds about 52,000 distinct CDR3 sequences, about 7% found once. Input material: blood, either unsorted or a sorted T cell fraction (not recorded which). The receptors were sampled from a female donor with ankylosing spondylitis or in good health (not recorded which). Both conserved end residues are part of each CDR3. The order of the fields is clone size, D gene, J gene, V gene, CDR3 DNA, CDR3 protein. D genes are given only for firm matches. Clone sizes are given selectively: once, few, many, or a class where the clone is expanded.

clone_size: many; d_call: .; j_call: TRBJ1-1; v_call: TRBV4-2; cdr3_nt: TGTGCCAGCAGCTACGCAGGGGAGAGGGCTGAAGCTTTCTTT; cdr3_aa: CASSYAGERAEAFF
clone_size: many; d_call: .; j_call: TRBJ1-1; v_call: TRBV12-3/TRBV12-4; cdr3_nt: TGTGCCAGCAGTTTAACAGGGAAGACTGAAGCTTTCTTT; cdr3_aa: CASSLTGKTEAFF
clone_size: .; d_call: TRBD1; j_call: TRBJ2-7; v_call: TRBV15; cdr3_nt: TGTGCCACCAGCAGATCAGGACAGGGCTACGAGCAGTACTTC; cdr3_aa: CATSRSGQGYEQYF
clone_size: many; d_call: .; j_call: TRBJ2-6; v_call: TRBV5-1; cdr3_nt: TGCGCCAGCAGCTTGGCAGCACATGGACGGATCTCTGGGGCCAACGTCCTGACTTTC; cdr3_aa: CASSLAAHGRISGANVLTF
clone_size: many; d_call: TRBD2; j_call: TRBJ2-2; v_call: TRBV28; cdr3_nt: TGTGCCAGCAGTTTCGGCGGGGGAGGAAACACCGGGGAGCTGTTTTTT; cdr3_aa: CASSFGGGGNTGELFF
clone_size: many; d_call: TRBD1; j_call: TRBJ2-2; v_call: TRBV5-5; cdr3_nt: TGTGCCAGCAGCTTGGCCGGGACAGGCCTCGGGGAGCTGTTTTTT; cdr3_aa: CASSLAGTGLGELFF
clone_size: many; d_call: .; j_call: TRBJ2-7; v_call: TRBV6-5; cdr3_nt: TGTGCCAGCAGTTACTCGGACATAGAATCCTACGAGCAGTACTTC; cdr3_aa: CASSYSDIESYEQYF
clone_size: many; d_call: TRBD1; j_call: TRBJ2-3; v_call: TRBV10-3; cdr3_nt: TGTGCCATCAGTGCCGGGACAGGGTCCACAGATACGCAGTATTTT; cdr3_aa: CAISAGTGSTDTQYF
clone_size: few; d_call: TRBD2; j_call: TRBJ2-1; v_call: TRBV12-3/TRBV12-4; cdr3_nt: TGTGCCAGCAGTTCCCCCGGGGGACTAGCGGGGGGGCCGTCCATACTCGATGAGCAGTTCTTC; cdr3_aa: CASSSPGGLAGGPSILDEQFF
clone_size: many; d_call: .; j_call: TRBJ1-6; v_call: TRBV9; cdr3_nt: TGTGCCAGCAGCGTAGCCGGACAGCCTCTTTATAATTCACCCCTCCACTTT; cdr3_aa: CASSVAGQPLYNSPLHF
clone_size: few; d_call: TRBD1; j_call: TRBJ2-7; v_call: TRBV7-2; cdr3_nt: TGTGCCAGCAGCTTAGAGACAGGGGGCTTCTACGAGCAGTACTTC; cdr3_aa: CASSLETGGFYEQYF
clone_size: few; d_call: .; j_call: TRBJ1-1; v_call: TRBV7-3; cdr3_nt: TGTGCCAGCAGCTTAGGGGCAGAAAACACTGAAGCTTTCTTT; cdr3_aa: CASSLGAENTEAFF
clone_size: .; d_call: .; j_call: TRBJ2-6; v_call: TRBV20-1; cdr3_nt: TGCAGTGCTAGAGATACAGGGACTGGGGCCAACGTCCTGACTTTC; cdr3_aa: CSARDTGTGANVLTF
clone_size: many; d_call: TRBD1; j_call: TRBJ2-1; v_call: TRBV14; cdr3_nt: TGTGCCAGCAGTCAACGTCGGGACAGCATCAGGTCCAATGAGCAGTTCTTC; cdr3_aa: CASSQRRDSIRSNEQFF
clone_size: many; d_call: TRBD1; j_call: TRBJ2-2; v_call: TRBV10-3; cdr3_nt: TGTGCCATCAGTGAGGCCGGGACAGCGAACACCGGGGAGCTGTTTTTT; cdr3_aa: CAISEAGTANTGELFF
clone_size: many; d_call: TRBD1; j_call: TRBJ2-1; v_call: TRBV20-1; cdr3_nt: TGCAGTGCTAGACTCCGATGGACAGGGGGCATAGATGAGCAGTTCTTC; cdr3_aa: CSARLRWTGGIDEQFF
clone_size: .; d_call: TRBD1; j_call: TRBJ1-2; v_call: TRBV6-1; cdr3_nt: TGTGCCAGCAGTGACTTAGGGGACAGTGATTTCTATGGCTACACCTTC; cdr3_aa: CASSDLGDSDFYGYTF
clone_size: many; d_call: .; j_call: TRBJ2-1; v_call: TRBV20-1; cdr3_nt: TGCAGTGCTAGAGATCTTAGGGCAGAACAGTTCTTC; cdr3_aa: CSARDLRAEQFF
clone_size: many; d_call: .; j_call: TRBJ2-7; v_call: TRBV12-3/TRBV12-4; cdr3_nt: TGTGCCAGCAGTCTTCGGGGTTTCTACGAGCAGTACTTC; cdr3_aa: CASSLRGFYEQYF
clone_size: many; d_call: .; j_call: TRBJ2-7; v_call: TRBV5-1; cdr3_nt: TGCGCCAGCATCCACGAGCAGTACTTC; cdr3_aa: CASIHEQYF
clone_size: many; d_call: .; j_call: TRBJ2-5; v_call: TRBV28; cdr3_nt: TGTGCCAGCAGCCCGCCGGCTCAAGAGACCCAGTACTTC; cdr3_aa: CASSPPAQETQYF
clone_size: few; d_call: .; j_call: TRBJ1-3; v_call: TRBV6-1; cdr3_nt: TGTGCCAGCAGAATCGACGGATTAAACCGAGAGAAAAACACCATATATTTT; cdr3_aa: CASRIDGLNREKNTIYF
clone_size: many; d_call: TRBD2; j_call: TRBJ2-5; v_call: TRBV5-1; cdr3_nt: TGCGCCAGCAGCTTGTTCATGACTAGCGGGGGGACCCAAGAGACCCAGTACTTC; cdr3_aa: CASSLFMTSGGTQETQYF
clone_size: many; d_call: .; j_call: TRBJ1-2; v_call: TRBV12-3/TRBV12-4; cdr3_nt: TGTGCCAGCAGTTTATTTCCGCGGGGAGTCGGCTACACCTTC; cdr3_aa: CASSLFPRGVGYTF
clone_size: many; d_call: .; j_call: TRBJ2-7; v_call: TRBV20-1; cdr3_nt: TGCAGTGTACCAACCGGGACCGATAGCTCCTACGAGCAGTACTTC; cdr3_aa: CSVPTGTDSSYEQYF
clone_size: many; d_call: .; j_call: TRBJ1-1; v_call: TRBV12-3/TRBV12-4; cdr3_nt: TGTGCCAGCAGTCTAGGGACGAACACTGAAGCTTTCTTT; cdr3_aa: CASSLGTNTEAFF
clone_size: many; d_call: .; j_call: TRBJ2-1; v_call: TRBV20-1; cdr3_nt: TGCAGTGCTAGAGAGGGGGGCTCCCATGAGCAGTTCTTC; cdr3_aa: CSAREGGSHEQFF
clone_size: many; d_call: .; j_call: TRBJ2-7; v_call: TRBV5-1; cdr3_nt: TGCGCCAGCAGCTTAGGACAGCTCCCCTACGAGCAGTACTTC; cdr3_aa: CASSLGQLPYEQYF
clone_size: many; d_call: .; j_call: TRBJ1-4; v_call: TRBV5-1; cdr3_nt: TGCGCCAGCAGCTTGGAAACAACTAATGAAAAACTGTTTTTT; cdr3_aa: CASSLETTNEKLFF
clone_size: many; d_call: .; j_call: TRBJ2-2; v_call: TRBV4-3; cdr3_nt: TGCGCCAGCAGCCAAGATTGGTTTCGCGGGGGCGACACCGGGGAGCTGTTTTTT; cdr3_aa: CASSQDWFRGGDTGELFF
clone_size: many; d_call: .; j_call: TRBJ2-7; v_call: TRBV7-2; cdr3_nt: TGTGCCAGCAGCTTAGGGGTCGGGGGTATCTACGAGCAGTACTTC; cdr3_aa: CASSLGVGGIYEQYF
clone_size: many; d_call: TRBD1; j_call: TRBJ1-4; v_call: TRBV2; cdr3_nt: TGTGCCAGCGGACCACTGACAGGGTTGGGGGAAAAACTGTTTTTT; cdr3_aa: CASGPLTGLGEKLFF
clone_size: many; d_call: .; j_call: TRBJ1-5; v_call: TRBV4-3; cdr3_nt: TGCGCCAGCAGCCAAGATTCCCGGGGGGAGCCCCAGCATTTT; cdr3_aa: CASSQDSRGEPQHF
clone_size: few; d_call: TRBD1; j_call: TRBJ1-2; v_call: TRBV29-1; cdr3_nt: TGCAGCGTTCACGGACAGGGCTATGGCTACACCTTC; cdr3_aa: CSVHGQGYGYTF
clone_size: many; d_call: .; j_call: TRBJ1-1; v_call: TRBV3-1; cdr3_nt: TGTGCCAGCAGCTTAATCGGACGGCTGAACACTGAAGCTTTCTTT; cdr3_aa: CASSLIGRLNTEAFF
clone_size: many; d_call: TRBD1; j_call: TRBJ1-1; v_call: TRBV5-1; cdr3_nt: TGCGCCAGCAGGGGGGACAGCGGGGAAGCTTTCTTT; cdr3_aa: CASRGDSGEAFF
clone_size: many; d_call: TRBD1; j_call: TRBJ2-5; v_call: TRBV27; cdr3_nt: TGTGCCAGCCGGGACAGGGAGCAAGAGACCCAGTACTTC; cdr3_aa: CASRDREQETQYF
clone_size: many; d_call: TRBD1; j_call: TRBJ1-2; v_call: TRBV20-1; cdr3_nt: TGCAGTGCTAGATTCACAGGGGGTTTTGACTATGGCTACACCTTC; cdr3_aa: CSARFTGGFDYGYTF
clone_size: many; d_call: .; j_call: TRBJ1-1; v_call: TRBV18; cdr3_nt: TGTGCCAGCTCACCAGGAACCCCGGGGGCGCCTAACACTGAAGCTTTCTTT; cdr3_aa: CASSPGTPGAPNTEAFF
clone_size: many; d_call: TRBD1; j_call: TRBJ2-6; v_call: TRBV10-3; cdr3_nt: TGTGCCATCAGGACAGGGGATGGGGCCAACGTCCTGACTTTC; cdr3_aa: CAIRTGDGANVLTF
clone_size: few; d_call: TRBD1; j_call: TRBJ1-5; v_call: TRBV28; cdr3_nt: TGTGCCAGCAGTTCACAGGGGGCCAAAATCAGCCCCCAGCATTTT; cdr3_aa: CASSSQGAKISPQHF
clone_size: few; d_call: TRBD1; j_call: TRBJ2-5; v_call: TRBV18; cdr3_nt: TGTGCCAGCTCACCCACGACAGGGGATCAAGAGACCCAGTACTTC; cdr3_aa: CASSPTTGDQETQYF
clone_size: few; d_call: .; j_call: TRBJ1-1; v_call: TRBV6-2/TRBV6-3; cdr3_nt: TGTGCCAGCAGTTACAACCAGGGGATGAACACTGAAGCTTTCTTT; cdr3_aa: CASSYNQGMNTEAFF
clone_size: .; d_call: .; j_call: TRBJ1-2; v_call: TRBV5-1; cdr3_nt: TGCGCCAGCAGCACCCAATACACCGGTGGCTACACCTTC; cdr3_aa: CASSTQYTGGYTF
clone_size: few; d_call: .; j_call: TRBJ2-7; v_call: TRBV30; cdr3_nt: TGTGCCTGGAGTGTGGACATTTCCTACGAGCAGTACTTC; cdr3_aa: CAWSVDISYEQYF
clone_size: many; d_call: .; j_call: TRBJ2-2; v_call: TRBV5-1; cdr3_nt: TGCGCCAGCAGCAGGGACTTCCAATTGAACACCGGGGAGCTGTTTTTT; cdr3_aa: CASSRDFQLNTGELFF
clone_size: many; d_call: .; j_call: TRBJ1-5; v_call: TRBV24-1; cdr3_nt: TGTGCCACCAGTGACCCGAGCAAAGATAGCAATCAGCCCCAGCATTTT; cdr3_aa: CATSDPSKDSNQPQHF
clone_size: .; d_call: .; j_call: TRBJ2-6; v_call: TRBV9; cdr3_nt: TGTGCCAGCAGCGTAGGGGGCAGGACAGACTCCGGGGCCAACGTCCTGACTTTC; cdr3_aa: CASSVGGRTDSGANVLTF
clone_size: many; d_call: TRBD2; j_call: TRBJ2-3; v_call: TRBV12-3/TRBV12-4; cdr3_nt: TGTGCCAGCAGTTTCGGACTAGCGCGCACAGATACGCAGTATTTT; cdr3_aa: CASSFGLARTDTQYF
clone_size: .; d_call: .; j_call: TRBJ2-1; v_call: TRBV21-1; cdr3_nt: TGTGCCATGGGCCCCGGGACCAACTACAATGAGCAGTTCTTC; cdr3_aa: CAMGPGTNYNEQFF